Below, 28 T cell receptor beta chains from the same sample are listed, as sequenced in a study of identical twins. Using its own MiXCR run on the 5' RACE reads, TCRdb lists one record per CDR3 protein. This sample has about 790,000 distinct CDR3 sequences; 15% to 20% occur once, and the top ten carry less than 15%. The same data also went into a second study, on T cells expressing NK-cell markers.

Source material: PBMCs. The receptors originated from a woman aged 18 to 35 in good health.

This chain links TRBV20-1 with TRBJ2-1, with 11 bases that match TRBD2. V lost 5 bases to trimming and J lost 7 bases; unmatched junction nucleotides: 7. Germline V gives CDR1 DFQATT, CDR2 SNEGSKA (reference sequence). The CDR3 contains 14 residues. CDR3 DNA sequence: TGCAGTGCTCTACTAGCGGGGGCCCTTAATGAGCAGTTCTTC. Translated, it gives CSALLAGALNEQFF.

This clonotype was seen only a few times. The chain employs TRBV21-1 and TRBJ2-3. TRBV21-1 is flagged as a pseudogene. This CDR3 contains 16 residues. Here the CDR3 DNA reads TGTGCCAGCAGCAAAGTCGAGGAAGAACCTACAGATACGCAGTATTTT. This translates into CASSKVEEEPTDTQYF.

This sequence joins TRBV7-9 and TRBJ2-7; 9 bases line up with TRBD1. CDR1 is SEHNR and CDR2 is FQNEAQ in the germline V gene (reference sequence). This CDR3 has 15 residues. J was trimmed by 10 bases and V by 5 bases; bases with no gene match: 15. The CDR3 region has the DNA TGTGCCAGCAGCGAGCCACAGGGGGCGTTTCCCGAACAGTACTTC. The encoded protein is CASSEPQGAFPEQYF.

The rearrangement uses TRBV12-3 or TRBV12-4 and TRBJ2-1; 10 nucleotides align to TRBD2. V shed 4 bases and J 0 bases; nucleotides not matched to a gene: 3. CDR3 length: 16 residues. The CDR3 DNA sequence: TGTGCCAGCAGTTCCAAGCGGGGGGGCTCCTACAATGAGCAGTTCTTC. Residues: CASSSKRGGSYNEQFF.

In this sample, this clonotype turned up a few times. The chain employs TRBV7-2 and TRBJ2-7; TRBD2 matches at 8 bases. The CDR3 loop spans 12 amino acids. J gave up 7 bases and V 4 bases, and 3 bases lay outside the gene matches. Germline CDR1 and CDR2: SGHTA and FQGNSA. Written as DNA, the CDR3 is TGTGCCAGCAGCTACTTAGCGGGGGAGCAGTACTTC. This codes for CASSYLAGEQYF. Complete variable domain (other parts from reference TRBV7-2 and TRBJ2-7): GAGVSQSPSNKVTEKGKDVELRCDPISGHTALYWYRQSLGQGLEFLIYFQGNSAPDKSGLPSDRFSAERTGGSVSTLTIQRTQQEDSAVYLCASSYLAGEQYFGPGTRLTVT.

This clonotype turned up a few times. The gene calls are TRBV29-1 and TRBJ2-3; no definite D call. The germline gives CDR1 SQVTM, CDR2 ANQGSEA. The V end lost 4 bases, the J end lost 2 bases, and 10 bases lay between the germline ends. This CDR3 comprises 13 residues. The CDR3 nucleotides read TGCAGCGTTGCAATCAATCCCACAGATACGCAGTATTTT. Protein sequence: CSVAINPTDTQYF.

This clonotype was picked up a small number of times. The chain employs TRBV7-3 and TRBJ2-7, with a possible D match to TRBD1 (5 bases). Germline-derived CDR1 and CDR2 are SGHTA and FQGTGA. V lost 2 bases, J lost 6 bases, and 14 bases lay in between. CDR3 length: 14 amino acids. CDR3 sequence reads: CASSLQQWGSEQYF. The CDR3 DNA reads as TGTGCCAGCAGCTTACAACAGTGGGGCTCCGAGCAGTACTTC.

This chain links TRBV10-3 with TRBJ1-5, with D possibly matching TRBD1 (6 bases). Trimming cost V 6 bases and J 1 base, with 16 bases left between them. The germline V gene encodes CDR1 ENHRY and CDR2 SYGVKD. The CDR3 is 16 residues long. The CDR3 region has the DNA TGTGCCATCAGCGCACAGGGAGCTGGGAGCAATCAGCCCCAGCATTTT. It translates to CAISAQGAGSNQPQHF.

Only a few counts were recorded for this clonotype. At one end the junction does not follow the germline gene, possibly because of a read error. The CDR3 loop is CASSLESTSTVLGRLF. The CDR3 nucleotides are TGTGCCAGCAGCTTGGAATCGACTAGTACGGTCTTAGGTAGGCTCTTC. This chain links TRBV5-8 with TRBJ2-1, with D possibly matching TRBD2 (6 bases). Germline CDR1 SGHTS, CDR2 YDEGEE. This CDR3 contains 16 residues.

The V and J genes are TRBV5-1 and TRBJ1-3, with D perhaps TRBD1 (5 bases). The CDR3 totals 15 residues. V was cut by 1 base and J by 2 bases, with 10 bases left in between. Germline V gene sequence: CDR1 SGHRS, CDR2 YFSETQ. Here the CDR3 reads CASSLTGPAGNTIYF. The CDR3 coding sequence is TGCGCCAGCAGCTTGACAGGACCAGCTGGAAACACCATATATTTT.

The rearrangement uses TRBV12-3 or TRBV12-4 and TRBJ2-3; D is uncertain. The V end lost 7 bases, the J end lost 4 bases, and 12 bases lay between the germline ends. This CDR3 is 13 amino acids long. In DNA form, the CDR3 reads TGTGCCAGCAACTTTTTGGGGTCAGATACGCAGTATTTT. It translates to CASNFLGSDTQYF.

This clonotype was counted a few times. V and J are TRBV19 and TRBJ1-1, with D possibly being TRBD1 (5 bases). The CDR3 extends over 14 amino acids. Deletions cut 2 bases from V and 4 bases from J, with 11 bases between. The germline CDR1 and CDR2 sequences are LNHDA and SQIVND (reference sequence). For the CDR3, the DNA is TGTGCCAGTAGTATATTGCAGGGCACCACTGAAGCTTTCTTT. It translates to CASSILQGTTEAFF.

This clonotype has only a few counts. This CDR3 is CASSTTGGRVEKLFF. The CDR3 DNA reads TGTGCCAGCAGTACCACAGGGGGCCGAGTTGAAAAACTGTTTTTT. The V and J genes are TRBV6-1 and TRBJ1-4, with 9 bases matching TRBD1. Trimming took 5 bases from V and 7 from J; bases not matched to a gene: 8. The CDR3 consists of 15 residues. Per the germline V gene, CDR1 is MNHNS and CDR2 is SASEGT.

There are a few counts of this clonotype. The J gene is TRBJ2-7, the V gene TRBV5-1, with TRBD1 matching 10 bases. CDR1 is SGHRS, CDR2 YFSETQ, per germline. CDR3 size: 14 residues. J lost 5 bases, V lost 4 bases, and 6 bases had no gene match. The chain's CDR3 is CASSPGTGVDEQYF. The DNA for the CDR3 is TGCGCCAGCAGCCCCGGGACAGGGGTCGACGAGCAGTACTTC.

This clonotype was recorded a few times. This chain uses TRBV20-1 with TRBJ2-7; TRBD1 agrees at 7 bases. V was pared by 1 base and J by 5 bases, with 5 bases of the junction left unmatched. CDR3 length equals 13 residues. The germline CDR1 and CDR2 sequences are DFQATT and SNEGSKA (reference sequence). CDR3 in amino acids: CSARAGGWNEQYF. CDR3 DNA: TGCAGTGCTAGAGCAGGGGGTTGGAACGAGCAGTACTTC.

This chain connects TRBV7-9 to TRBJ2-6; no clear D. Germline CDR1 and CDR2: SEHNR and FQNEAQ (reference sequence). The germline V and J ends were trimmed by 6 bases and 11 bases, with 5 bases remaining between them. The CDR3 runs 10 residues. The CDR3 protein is CASRRDVLTF. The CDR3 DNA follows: TGTGCCAGCAGACGTGACGTCCTGACTTTC.

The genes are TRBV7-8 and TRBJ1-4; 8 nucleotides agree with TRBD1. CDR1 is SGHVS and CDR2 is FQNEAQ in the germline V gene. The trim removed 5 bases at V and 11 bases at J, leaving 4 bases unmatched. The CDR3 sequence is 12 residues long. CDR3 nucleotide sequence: TGTGCCAGCAGCGAAAGACAGGGGAAACTGTTTTTT. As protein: CASSERQGKLFF.

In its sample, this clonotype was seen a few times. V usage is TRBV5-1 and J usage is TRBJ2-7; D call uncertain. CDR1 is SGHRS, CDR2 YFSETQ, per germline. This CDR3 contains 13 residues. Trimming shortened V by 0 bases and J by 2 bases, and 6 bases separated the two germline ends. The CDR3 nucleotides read TGCGCCAGCAGCTTGGTGGATGCCTACGAGCAGTACTTC. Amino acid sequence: CASSLVDAYEQYF.

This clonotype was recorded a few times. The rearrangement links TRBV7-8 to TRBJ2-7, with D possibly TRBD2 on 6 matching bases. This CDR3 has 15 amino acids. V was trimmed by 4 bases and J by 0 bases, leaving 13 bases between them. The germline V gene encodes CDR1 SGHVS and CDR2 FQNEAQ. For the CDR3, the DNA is TGTGCCAGCAGCTCGTCCCGCGGGGTCTCCTACGAGCAGTACTTC. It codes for CASSSSRGVSYEQYF.

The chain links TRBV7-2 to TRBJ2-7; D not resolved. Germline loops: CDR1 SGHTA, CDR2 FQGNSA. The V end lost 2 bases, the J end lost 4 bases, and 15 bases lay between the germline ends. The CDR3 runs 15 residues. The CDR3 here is CASSLRYNAPYEQYF. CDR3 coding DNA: TGTGCCAGCAGCTTAAGATACAACGCCCCTTACGAGCAGTACTTC.

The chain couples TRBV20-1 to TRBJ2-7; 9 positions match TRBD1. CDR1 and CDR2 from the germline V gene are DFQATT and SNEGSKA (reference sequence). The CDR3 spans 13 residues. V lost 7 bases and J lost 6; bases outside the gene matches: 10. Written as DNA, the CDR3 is TGCAGTGGGGTACAGGGGGCGCTGGTCGAGCAGTACTTC. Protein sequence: CSGVQGALVEQYF.

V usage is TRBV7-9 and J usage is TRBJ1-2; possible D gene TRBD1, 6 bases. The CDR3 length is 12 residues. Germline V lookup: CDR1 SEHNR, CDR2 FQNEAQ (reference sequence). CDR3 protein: CATGDINYGYTF. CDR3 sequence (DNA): TGTGCTACCGGGGACATAAACTATGGCTACACCTTC.

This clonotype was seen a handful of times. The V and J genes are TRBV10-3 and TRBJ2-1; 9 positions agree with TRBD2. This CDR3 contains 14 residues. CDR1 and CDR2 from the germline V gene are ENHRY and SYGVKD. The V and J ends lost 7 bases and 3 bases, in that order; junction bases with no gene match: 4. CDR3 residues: CAIIAGANYNEQFF. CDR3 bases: TGTGCCATCATAGCGGGAGCCAACTACAATGAGCAGTTCTTC.

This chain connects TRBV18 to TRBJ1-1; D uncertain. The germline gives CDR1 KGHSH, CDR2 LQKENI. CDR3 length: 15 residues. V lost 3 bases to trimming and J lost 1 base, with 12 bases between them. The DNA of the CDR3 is TGTGCCAGCTCACCCCCAGGTGGTCCGAACACTGAAGCTTTCTTT. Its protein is CASSPPGGPNTEAFF.

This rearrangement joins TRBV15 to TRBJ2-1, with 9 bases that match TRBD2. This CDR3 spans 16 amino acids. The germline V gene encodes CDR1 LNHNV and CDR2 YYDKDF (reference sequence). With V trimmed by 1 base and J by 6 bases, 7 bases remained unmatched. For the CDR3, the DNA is TGTGCCACCAGCAGAGGAGGCGGGAGGGTTGGCAATGAGCAGTTCTTC. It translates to CATSRGGGRVGNEQFF.

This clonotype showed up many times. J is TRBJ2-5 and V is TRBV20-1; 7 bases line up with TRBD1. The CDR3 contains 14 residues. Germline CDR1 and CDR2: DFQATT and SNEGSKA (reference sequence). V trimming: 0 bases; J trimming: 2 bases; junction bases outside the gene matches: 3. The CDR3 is CSARDRTGQETQYF. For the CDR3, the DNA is TGCAGTGCTAGAGACCGGACAGGTCAAGAGACCCAGTACTTC.

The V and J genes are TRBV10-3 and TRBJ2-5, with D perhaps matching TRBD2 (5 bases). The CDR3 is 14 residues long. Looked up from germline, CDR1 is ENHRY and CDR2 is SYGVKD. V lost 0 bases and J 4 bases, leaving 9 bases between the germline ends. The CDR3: CAISESREGETQYF. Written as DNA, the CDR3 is TGTGCCATCAGTGAGTCTAGAGAGGGAGAGACCCAGTACTTC.

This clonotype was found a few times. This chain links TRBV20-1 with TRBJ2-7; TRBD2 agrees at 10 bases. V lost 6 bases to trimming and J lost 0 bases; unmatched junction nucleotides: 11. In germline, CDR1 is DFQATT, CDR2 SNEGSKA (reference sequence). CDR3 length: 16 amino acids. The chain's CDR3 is CSATGTSVPSSYEQYF. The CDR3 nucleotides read TGCAGTGCGACCGGGACTAGCGTTCCGTCCTCCTACGAGCAGTACTTC.